These T cell receptor beta chains were read from a single sample in a study of cytomegalovirus exposure and HLA in healthy donors. Libraries were prepared by immunoSEQ multiplex PCR; TCRdb keeps only in-frame clonotypes and omits some of them. Here the sample spans about 260,000 clones, 90% being singletons. The sample comprised PBMCs. The source of these receptors is a woman in her 30s in good health and CMV-seronegative. Each CDR3 is given with its conserved first and last residue. D genes are given only for firm matches. The listing skips clone size in some rows; elsewhere it reads once, few, many or a size class.

clone_size d_call j_call v_call cdr3_aa cdr3_nt
- - TRBJ2-5 TRBV28 CASRPAVQETQYF TGTGCCAGCAGGCCGGCAGTTCAAGAGACCCAGTACTTC
- - TRBJ1-2 TRBV15 CATSRGLTDGYTF TGTGCCACCAGCAGAGGACTGACTGATGGCTACACCTTC
- TRBD1 TRBJ2-7 TRBV11-2 CASSYGQGMPYEQYF TGTGCCAGCAGCTACGGACAGGGGATGCCCTACGAGCAGTACTTC
- TRBD2 TRBJ2-5 TRBV11-2 CASSLGLAASQETQYF TGTGCCAGCAGCTTAGGGCTAGCGGCCTCCCAAGAGACCCAGTACTTC
once TRBD1 TRBJ1-5 TRBV25-1 CASTGTGVDQPQHF TGTGCCAGCACTGGGACAGGGGTGGACCAGCCCCAGCATTTT
- - TRBJ2-7 TRBV30 CAWSVRSHTSYEQYF TGTGCCTGGAGTGTACGTTCGCACACCTCCTACGAGCAGTACTTC
- - TRBJ2-3 TRBV5-6 CASSGQFTDTQYF TGTGCCAGCAGCGGACAGTTCACAGATACGCAGTATTTT
- - TRBJ2-2 TRBV7-8 CASSLNRDTGELFF TGTGCCAGCAGCTTAAACAGGGACACCGGGGAGCTGTTTTTT
- TRBD1 TRBJ2-3 TRBV2 CASRPGQLTDTQYF TGTGCCAGCAGGCCGGGACAGCTCACAGATACGCAGTATTTT
- - TRBJ1-3 TRBV27 CASIETGSGNTIYF TGTGCCAGCATCGAAACAGGGTCTGGAAACACCATATATTTT
- - TRBJ2-4 TRBV14 CASSQSQSGDIQYF TGTGCCAGCAGCCAATCCCAGTCCGGGGACATTCAGTACTTC
- - TRBJ2-5 TRBV30 CAWMSDRYQETQYF TGTGCCTGGATGAGTGACAGGTACCAAGAGACCCAGTACTTC
- TRBD2 TRBJ2-1 TRBV27 CASSTPAGVTNNEQFF TGTGCCAGCAGTACCCCAGCGGGAGTTACGAACAATGAGCAGTTCTTC
- - TRBJ1-2 TRBV27 CASSFGKSYGYTF TGTGCCAGCAGTTTTGGGAAGAGCTATGGCTACACCTTC
- TRBD2 TRBJ2-5 TRBV29-1 CSLDGTRSGTQYF TGCAGCTTGGATGGGACTAGGAGTGGGACCCAGTACTTC
- - TRBJ1-1 TRBV15 CATSRDGSGNTEAFF TGTGCCACCAGCAGAGATGGGAGCGGGAACACTGAAGCTTTCTTT
- - TRBJ1-5 TRBV15 CATSRGQGGMPQHF TGTGCCACCAGCAGGGGGCAAGGCGGGATGCCCCAGCATTTT
few - TRBJ2-2 TRBV19 CASTAGPNTGELFF TGTGCCAGTACCGCCGGGCCAAACACCGGGGAGCTGTTTTTT
- TRBD1 TRBJ2-7 TRBV7-6 CASSSGGTGAYEQYF TGTGCCAGCAGCTCAGGTGGGACAGGGGCCTACGAGCAGTACTTC
few TRBD1 TRBJ1-2 TRBV6-1 CASSESLRTGWYGYTF TGTGCCAGCAGTGAATCTTTACGGACAGGGTGGTATGGCTACACCTTC
- - TRBJ2-2 TRBV11-3 CASSRFESGNTGELFF TGTGCCAGCAGCCGATTTGAATCAGGGAACACCGGGGAGCTGTTTTTT
- - TRBJ2-5 TRBV5-1 CASRGLSETQYF TGCGCCAGCAGGGGACTGTCAGAGACCCAGTACTTC
- - TRBJ2-5 TRBV30 CAWRPKETQYF TGTGCCTGGAGACCGAAAGAGACCCAGTACTTC
- - TRBJ2-7 TRBV9 CASSVDASIRTYEQYF TGTGCCAGCAGCGTAGATGCCAGTATCAGGACCTACGAGCAGTACTTC
- TRBD2 TRBJ2-7 TRBV27 CASSYSTSGSSYEQYF TGTGCCAGCAGTTATTCGACTAGCGGGAGCTCCTACGAGCAGTACTTC
- - TRBJ1-1 TRBV19 CASSTLNTEAFF TGTGCCAGTAGTACTCTGAACACTGAAGCTTTCTTT
- TRBD2 TRBJ2-3 TRBV5-1 CASSLAQTSGITRDTQYF TGCGCCAGCAGCTTGGCCCAGACTAGCGGGATAACTAGAGATACGCAGTATTTT
- - TRBJ2-4 TRBV1 CPSGLAKNIQYF TGCCCAAGCGGGTTAGCCAAAAACATTCAGTACTTC
- - TRBJ2-5 TRBV7-2 CASSPRRGAGQETQYF TGTGCCAGCAGCCCACGAAGGGGTGCTGGTCAAGAGACCCAGTACTTC
- TRBD2 TRBJ2-7 TRBV5-4 CASSLELAGVSYEQYF TGTGCCAGCAGCTTGGAACTAGCGGGAGTTTCCTACGAGCAGTACTTC
- - TRBJ2-7 TRBV6-5 CASKLAGSHYEQYF TGTGCCAGCAAACTTGCAGGGAGCCACTACGAGCAGTACTTC
- - TRBJ2-1 TRBV7-2 CASSTRGGNEQFF TGTGCCAGCAGTACCCGAGGCGGTAATGAGCAGTTCTTC
- - TRBJ1-2 TRBV28 CASSLYQALGYTF TGTGCCAGCAGTTTATATCAGGCCCTGGGCTACACCTTC
- TRBD2 TRBJ2-7 TRBV28 CASSLISGRQEEQYF TGTGCCAGCAGTTTGATAAGCGGGAGACAGGAAGAGCAGTACTTC
few TRBD1 TRBJ1-3 TRBV4-3 CASSQEEGARNTIYF TGCGCCAGCAGCCAAGAAGAGGGGGCGAGAAACACCATATATTTT
- - TRBJ2-2 TRBV6-1 CASSEAGSTGELFF TGTGCCAGCAGTGAAGCGGGAAGTACCGGGGAGCTGTTTTTT
- - TRBJ2-1 TRBV25-1 CASSETGTRLYNEQFF TGTGCCAGCAGTGAGACCGGGACCCGGCTATACAATGAGCAGTTCTTC
- TRBD1 TRBJ2-7 TRBV2 CATRRTGPYEQYF TGTGCCACCCGAAGGACAGGGCCCTACGAGCAGTACTTC
- - TRBJ2-3 TRBV27 CASSFPWDTDTQYF TGTGCCAGCAGTTTCCCGTGGGACACAGATACGCAGTATTTT